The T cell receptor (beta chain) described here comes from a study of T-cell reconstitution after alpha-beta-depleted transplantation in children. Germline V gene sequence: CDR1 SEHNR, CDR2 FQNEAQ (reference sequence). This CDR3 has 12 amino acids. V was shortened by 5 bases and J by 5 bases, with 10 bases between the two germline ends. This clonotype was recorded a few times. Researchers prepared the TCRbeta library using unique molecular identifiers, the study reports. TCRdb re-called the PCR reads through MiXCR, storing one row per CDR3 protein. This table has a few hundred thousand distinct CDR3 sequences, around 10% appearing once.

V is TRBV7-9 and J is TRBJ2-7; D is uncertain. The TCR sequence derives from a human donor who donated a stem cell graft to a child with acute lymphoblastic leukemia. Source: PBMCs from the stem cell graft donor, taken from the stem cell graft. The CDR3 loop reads CASSEPGDEQYF. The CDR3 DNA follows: TGTGCCAGCAGCGAGCCAGGTGACGAGCAGTACTTC.